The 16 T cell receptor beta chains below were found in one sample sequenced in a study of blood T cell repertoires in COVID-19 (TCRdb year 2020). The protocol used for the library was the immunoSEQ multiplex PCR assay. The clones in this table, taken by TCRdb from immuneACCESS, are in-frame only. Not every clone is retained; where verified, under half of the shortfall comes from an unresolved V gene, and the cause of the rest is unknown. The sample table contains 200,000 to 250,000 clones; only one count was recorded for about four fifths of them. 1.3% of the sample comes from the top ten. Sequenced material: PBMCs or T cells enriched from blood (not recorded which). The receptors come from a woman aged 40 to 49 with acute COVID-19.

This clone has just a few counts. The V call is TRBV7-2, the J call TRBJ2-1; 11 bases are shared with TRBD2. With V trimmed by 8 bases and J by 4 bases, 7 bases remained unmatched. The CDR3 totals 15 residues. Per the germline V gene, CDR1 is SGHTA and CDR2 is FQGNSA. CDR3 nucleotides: TGTGCCAGCCTCCCCGGGACTAGCGGATACAATGAGCAGTTCTTC. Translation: CASLPGTSGYNEQFF.

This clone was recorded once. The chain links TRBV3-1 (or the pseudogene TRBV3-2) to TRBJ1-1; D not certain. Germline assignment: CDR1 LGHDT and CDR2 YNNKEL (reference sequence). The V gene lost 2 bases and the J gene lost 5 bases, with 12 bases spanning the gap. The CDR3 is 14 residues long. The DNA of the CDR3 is TGTGCCAGCAGCCAATCCCCCGGAGGGACTGAAGCTTTCTTT. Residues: CASSQSPGGTEAFF.

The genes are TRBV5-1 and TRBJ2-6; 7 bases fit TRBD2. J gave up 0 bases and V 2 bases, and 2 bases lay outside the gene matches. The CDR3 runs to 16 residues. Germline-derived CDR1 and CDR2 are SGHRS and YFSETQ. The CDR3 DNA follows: TGCGCCAGCAGCTTCCTAGCGGACTCTGGGGCCAACGTCCTGACTTTC. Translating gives CASSFLADSGANVLTF. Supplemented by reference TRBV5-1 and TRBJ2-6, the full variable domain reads KAGVTQTPRYLIKTRGQQVTLSCSPISGHRSVSWYQQTPGQGLQFLFEYFSETQRNKGNFPGRFSGRQFSNSRSEMNVSTLELGDSALYLCASSFLADSGANVLTFGAGSRLTVL.

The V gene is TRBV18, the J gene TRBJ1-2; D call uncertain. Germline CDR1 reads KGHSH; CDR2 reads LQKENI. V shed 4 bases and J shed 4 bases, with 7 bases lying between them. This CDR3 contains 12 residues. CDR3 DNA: TGTGCCAGCTCACAAAACGGCTATGGCTACACCTTC. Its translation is CASSQNGYGYTF.

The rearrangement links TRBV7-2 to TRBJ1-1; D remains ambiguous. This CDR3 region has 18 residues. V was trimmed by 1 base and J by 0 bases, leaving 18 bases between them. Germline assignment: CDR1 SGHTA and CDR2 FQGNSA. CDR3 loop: CASSLGRVVGKMNTEAFF. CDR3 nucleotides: TGTGCCAGCAGCTTAGGAAGAGTAGTGGGCAAGATGAACACTGAAGCTTTCTTT. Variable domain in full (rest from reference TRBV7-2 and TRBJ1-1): GAGVSQSPSNKVTEKGKDVELRCDPISGHTALYWYRQSLGQGLEFLIYFQGNSAPDKSGLPSDRFSAERTGGSVSTLTIQRTQQEDSAVYLCASSLGRVVGKMNTEAFFGQGTRLTVV.

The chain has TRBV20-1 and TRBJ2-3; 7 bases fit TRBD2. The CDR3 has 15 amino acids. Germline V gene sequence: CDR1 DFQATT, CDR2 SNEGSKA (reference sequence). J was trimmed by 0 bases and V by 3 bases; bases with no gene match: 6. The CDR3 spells CSASFRRGSTDTQYF. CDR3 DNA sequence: TGCAGTGCTAGTTTTCGGCGGGGGAGCACAGATACGCAGTATTTT.

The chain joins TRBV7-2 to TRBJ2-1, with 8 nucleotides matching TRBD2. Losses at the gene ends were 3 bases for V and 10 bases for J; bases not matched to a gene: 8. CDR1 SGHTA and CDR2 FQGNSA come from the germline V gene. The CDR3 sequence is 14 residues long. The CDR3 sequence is CASSFEATGGEQFF. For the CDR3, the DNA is TGTGCCAGCAGCTTTGAGGCGACGGGGGGGGAGCAGTTCTTC.

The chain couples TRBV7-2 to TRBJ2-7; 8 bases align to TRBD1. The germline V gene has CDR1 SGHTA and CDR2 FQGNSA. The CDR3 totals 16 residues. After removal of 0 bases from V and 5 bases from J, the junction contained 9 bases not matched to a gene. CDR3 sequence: CASSLAHAGGANEQYF. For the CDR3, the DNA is TGTGCCAGCAGCTTAGCGCATGCAGGGGGCGCGAACGAGCAGTACTTC.

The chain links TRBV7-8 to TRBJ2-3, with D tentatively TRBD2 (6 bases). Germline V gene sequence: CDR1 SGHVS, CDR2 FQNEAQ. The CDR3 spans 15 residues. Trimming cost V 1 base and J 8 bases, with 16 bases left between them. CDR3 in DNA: TGTGCCAGCAGCTTAGATTCCCGACTAGGCCGTACGCAGTATTTT. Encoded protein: CASSLDSRLGRTQYF.

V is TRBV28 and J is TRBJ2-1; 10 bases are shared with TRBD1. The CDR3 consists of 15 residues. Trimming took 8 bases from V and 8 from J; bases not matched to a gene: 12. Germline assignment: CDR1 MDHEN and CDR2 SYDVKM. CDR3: CASLSSGQGNHEQFF. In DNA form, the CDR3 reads TGTGCCAGCCTCTCCTCGGGACAGGGGAATCATGAGCAGTTCTTC. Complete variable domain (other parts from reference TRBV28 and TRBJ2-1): DVKVTQSSRYLVKRTGEKVFLECVQDMDHENMFWYRQDPGLGLRLIYFSYDVKMKEKGDIPEGYSVSREKKERFSLILESASTNQTSMYLCASLSSGQGNHEQFFGPGTRLTVL.

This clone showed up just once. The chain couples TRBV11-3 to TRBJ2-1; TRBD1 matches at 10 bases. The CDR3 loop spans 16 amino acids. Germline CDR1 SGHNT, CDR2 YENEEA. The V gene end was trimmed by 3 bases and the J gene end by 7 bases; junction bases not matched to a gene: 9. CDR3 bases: TGTGCCAGCAGCTTCCTCGGACAGGGGGGACGAAATGAGCAGTTCTTC. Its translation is CASSFLGQGGRNEQFF.

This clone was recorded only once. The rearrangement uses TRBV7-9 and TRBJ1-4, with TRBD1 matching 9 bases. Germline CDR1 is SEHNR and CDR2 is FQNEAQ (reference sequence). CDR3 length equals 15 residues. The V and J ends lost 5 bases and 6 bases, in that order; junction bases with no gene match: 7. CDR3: CASSPRDRVDEKLFF. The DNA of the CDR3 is TGTGCCAGCAGCCCCCGGGACAGGGTGGATGAAAAACTGTTTTTT.

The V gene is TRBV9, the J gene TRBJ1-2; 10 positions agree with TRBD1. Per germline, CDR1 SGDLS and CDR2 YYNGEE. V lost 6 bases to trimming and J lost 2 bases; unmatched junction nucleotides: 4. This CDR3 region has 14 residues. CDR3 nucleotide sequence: TGTGCCAGCACGACAGGGGGCTTCAACTATGGCTACACCTTC. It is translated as CASTTGGFNYGYTF.

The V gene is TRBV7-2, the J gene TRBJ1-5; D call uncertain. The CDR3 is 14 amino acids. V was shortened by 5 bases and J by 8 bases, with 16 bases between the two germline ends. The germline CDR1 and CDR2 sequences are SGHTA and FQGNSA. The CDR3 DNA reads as TGTGCCAGCAGCCCCACATCCACGGGGAAGCCCCAGCATTTT. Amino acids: CASSPTSTGKPQHF.

The CDR3 loop is CASSLNRGETQYF. The CDR3, as DNA: TGCGCCAGCAGCTTGAACAGGGGAGAGACCCAGTACTTC. The chain joins TRBV5-1 to TRBJ2-5, with TRBD1 identical over 7 bases. V shed 1 base, J shed 4 bases, and the junction held 1 base outside the gene matches. Germline lookup yields CDR1 SGHRS and CDR2 YFSETQ. CDR3 size: 13 residues.

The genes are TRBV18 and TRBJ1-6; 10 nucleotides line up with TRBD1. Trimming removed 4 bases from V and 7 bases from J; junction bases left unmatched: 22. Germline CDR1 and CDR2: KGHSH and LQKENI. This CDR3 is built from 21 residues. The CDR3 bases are TGTGCCAGCTCACGAAGACCAGGAGACGACTTCCGGGACAGGGGAAATTCACCCCTCCACTTT. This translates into CASSRRPGDDFRDRGNSPLHF.